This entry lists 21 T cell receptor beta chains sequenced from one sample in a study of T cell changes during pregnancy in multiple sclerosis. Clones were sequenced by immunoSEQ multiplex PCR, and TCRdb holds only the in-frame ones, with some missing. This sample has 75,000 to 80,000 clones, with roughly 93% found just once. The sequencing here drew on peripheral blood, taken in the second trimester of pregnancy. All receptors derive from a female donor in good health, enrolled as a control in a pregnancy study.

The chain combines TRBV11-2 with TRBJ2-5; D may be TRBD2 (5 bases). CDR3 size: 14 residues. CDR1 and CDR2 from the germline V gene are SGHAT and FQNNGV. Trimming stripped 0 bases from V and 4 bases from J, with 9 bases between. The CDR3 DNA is TGTGCCAGCAGCTTAGATACTAGATTAGAGACCCAGTACTTC. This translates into CASSLDTRLETQYF. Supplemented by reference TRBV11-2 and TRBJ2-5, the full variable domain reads EAGVAQSPRYKIIEKRQSVAFWCNPISGHATLYWYQQILGQGPKLLIQFQNNGVVDDSQLPKDRFSAERLKGVDSTLKIQPAKLEDSAVYLCASSLDTRLETQYFGPGTRLLVL.

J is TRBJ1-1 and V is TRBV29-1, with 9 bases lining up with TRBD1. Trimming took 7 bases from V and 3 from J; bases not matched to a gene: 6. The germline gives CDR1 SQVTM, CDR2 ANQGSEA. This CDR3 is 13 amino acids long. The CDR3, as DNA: TGCAGCGCCCGGACAGGGGAGGACACTGAAGCTTTCTTT. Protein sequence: CSARTGEDTEAFF. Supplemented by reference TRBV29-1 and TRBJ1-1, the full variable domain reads SAVISQKPSRDICQRGTSLTIQCQVDSQVTMMFWYRQQPGQSLTLIATANQGSEATYESGFVIDKFPISRPNLTFSTLTVSNMSPEDSSIYLCSARTGEDTEAFFGQGTRLTVV.

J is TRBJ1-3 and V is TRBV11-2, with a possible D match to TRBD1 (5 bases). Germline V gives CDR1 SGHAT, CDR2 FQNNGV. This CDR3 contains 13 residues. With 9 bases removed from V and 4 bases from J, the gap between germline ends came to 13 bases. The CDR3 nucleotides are TGTGCCAGTGAAGACAGAAGAGGAAACACCATATATTTT. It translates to CASEDRRGNTIYF.

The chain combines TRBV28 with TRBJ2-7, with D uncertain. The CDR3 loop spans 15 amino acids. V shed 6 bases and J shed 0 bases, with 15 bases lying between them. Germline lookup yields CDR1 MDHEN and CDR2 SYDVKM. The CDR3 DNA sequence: TGTGCCAGCAGCCTGGCGGTATCCCGCTCCTACGAGCAGTACTTC. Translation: CASSLAVSRSYEQYF.

The CDR3 DNA reads as TGTGCCAGCAGCGTAGGAGGGAGCACTGAAGCTTTCTTT. It yields the protein CASSVGGSTEAFF. The chain carries TRBV9 and TRBJ1-1; D gene uncertain. V lost 0 bases and J lost 4, with 7 bases in between. The CDR3 runs 13 residues. The germline gives CDR1 SGDLS, CDR2 YYNGEE.

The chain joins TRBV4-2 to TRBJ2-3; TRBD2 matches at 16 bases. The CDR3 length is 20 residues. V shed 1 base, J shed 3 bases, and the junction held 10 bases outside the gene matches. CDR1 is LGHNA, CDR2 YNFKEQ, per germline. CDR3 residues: CASSQVGTSGGAWGTDTQYF. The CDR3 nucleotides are TGTGCCAGCAGCCAAGTCGGGACTAGCGGGGGGGCGTGGGGGACAGATACGCAGTATTTT.

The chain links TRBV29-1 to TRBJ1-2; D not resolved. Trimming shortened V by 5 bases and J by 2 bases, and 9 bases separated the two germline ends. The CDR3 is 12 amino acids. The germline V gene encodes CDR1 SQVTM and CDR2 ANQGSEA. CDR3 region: CSVLRENYGYTF. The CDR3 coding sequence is TGCAGCGTTTTACGGGAGAACTATGGCTACACCTTC.

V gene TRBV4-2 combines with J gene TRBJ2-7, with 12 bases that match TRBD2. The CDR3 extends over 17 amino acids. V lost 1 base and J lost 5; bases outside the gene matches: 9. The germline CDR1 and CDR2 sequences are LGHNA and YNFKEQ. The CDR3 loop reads CASSQGPSGGAGHEQYF. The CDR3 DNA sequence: TGTGCCAGCAGCCAAGGGCCTAGCGGGGGGGCCGGTCACGAGCAGTACTTC.

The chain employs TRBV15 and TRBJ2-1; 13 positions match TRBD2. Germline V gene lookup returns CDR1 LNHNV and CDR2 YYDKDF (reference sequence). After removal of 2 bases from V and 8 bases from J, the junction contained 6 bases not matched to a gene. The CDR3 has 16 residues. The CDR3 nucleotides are TGTGCCACCAGCAGATCCGGACTAGCGGGGGTACATGAGCAGTTCTTC. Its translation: CATSRSGLAGVHEQFF.

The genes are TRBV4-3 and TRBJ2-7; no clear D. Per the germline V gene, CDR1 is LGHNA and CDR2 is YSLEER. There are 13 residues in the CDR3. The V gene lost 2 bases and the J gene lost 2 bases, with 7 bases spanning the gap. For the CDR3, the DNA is TGCGCCAGCAGCCAAACACTACCCTACGAGCAGTACTTC. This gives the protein CASSQTLPYEQYF.

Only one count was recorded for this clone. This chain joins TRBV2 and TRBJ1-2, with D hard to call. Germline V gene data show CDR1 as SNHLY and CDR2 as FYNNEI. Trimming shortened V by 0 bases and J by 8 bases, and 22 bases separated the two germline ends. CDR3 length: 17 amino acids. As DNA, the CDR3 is TGTGCCAGCAGTGAAGCGGCGGGCGGAGGGATCGGAAAGGGCTACACCTTC. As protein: CASSEAAGGGIGKGYTF.

CDR3: CAWTSGGAADTQYF. CDR3 nucleotides: TGTGCCTGGACTAGCGGGGGGGCGGCAGATACGCAGTATTTT. This sequence joins TRBV30 and TRBJ2-3, with 12 bases aligning to TRBD2. The germline CDR1 and CDR2 sequences are GTSNPN and SVGIG (reference sequence). The CDR3 contains 14 residues. V lost 4 bases to trimming and J lost 4 bases; unmatched junction nucleotides: 3. The full variable domain, rest sourced from reference TRBV30 and TRBJ2-3, is SQTIHQWPATLVQPVGSPLSLECTVEGTSNPNLYWYRQAAGRGLQLLFYSVGIGQISSEVPQNLSASRPQDRQFILSSKKLLLSDSGFYLCAWTSGGAADTQYFGPGTRLTVL.

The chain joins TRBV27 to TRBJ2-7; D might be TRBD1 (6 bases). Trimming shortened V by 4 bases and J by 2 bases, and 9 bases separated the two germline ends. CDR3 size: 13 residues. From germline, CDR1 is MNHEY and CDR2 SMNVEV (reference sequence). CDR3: CASSYTGTYEQYF. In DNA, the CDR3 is TGTGCCAGCAGTTATACAGGGACCTACGAGCAGTACTTC.

The CDR3 region is CASSFFSVGRHEQFF. CDR3 nucleotide sequence: TGTGCCAGCAGTTTCTTTAGCGTGGGTCGGCATGAGCAGTTCTTC. This chain connects TRBV6-5 to TRBJ2-1; tentatively, D is TRBD2 (5 bases). CDR1 MNHEY and CDR2 SVGAGI come from the germline V gene. Trimming cost V 4 bases and J 8 bases, with 18 bases left between them. This CDR3 has 15 amino acids.

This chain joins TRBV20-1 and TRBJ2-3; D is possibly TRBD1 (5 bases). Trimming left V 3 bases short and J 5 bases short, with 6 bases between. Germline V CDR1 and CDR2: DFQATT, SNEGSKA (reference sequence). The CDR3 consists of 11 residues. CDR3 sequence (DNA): TGCAGTGCTAGGACAGTAGATACGCAGTATTTT. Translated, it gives CSARTVDTQYF.

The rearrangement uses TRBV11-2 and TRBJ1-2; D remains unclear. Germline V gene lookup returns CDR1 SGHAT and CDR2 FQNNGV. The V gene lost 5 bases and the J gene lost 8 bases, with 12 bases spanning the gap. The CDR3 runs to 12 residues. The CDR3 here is CASSPRRGGYTF. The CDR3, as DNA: TGTGCCAGCAGCCCCCGGCGAGGAGGCTACACCTTC.

The CDR3: CASSQGDYGYTF. CDR3 sequence (DNA): TGTGCCAGTAGTCAAGGGGACTATGGCTACACCTTC. This chain connects TRBV19 to TRBJ1-2; tentative D call: TRBD1 (5 bases). Trimming left V 5 bases short and J 3 bases short, with 7 bases between. This CDR3 is 12 amino acids long. The germline V gene has CDR1 LNHDA and CDR2 SQIVND (reference sequence).

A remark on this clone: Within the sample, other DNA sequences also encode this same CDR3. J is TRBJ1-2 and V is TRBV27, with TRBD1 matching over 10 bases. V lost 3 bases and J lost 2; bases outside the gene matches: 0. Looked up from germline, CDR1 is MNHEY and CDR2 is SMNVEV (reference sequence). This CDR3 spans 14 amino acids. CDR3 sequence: CASSLGQGNYGYTF. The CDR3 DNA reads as TGTGCCAGCAGTTTGGGACAGGGGAACTATGGCTACACCTTC.

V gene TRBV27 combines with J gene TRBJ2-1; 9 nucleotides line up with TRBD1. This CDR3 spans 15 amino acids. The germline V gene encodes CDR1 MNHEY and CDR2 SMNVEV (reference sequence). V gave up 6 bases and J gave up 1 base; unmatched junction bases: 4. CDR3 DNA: TGTGCCAGCAGCGCGGGACAGGGATCCTACAATGAGCAGTTCTTC. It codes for CASSAGQGSYNEQFF.

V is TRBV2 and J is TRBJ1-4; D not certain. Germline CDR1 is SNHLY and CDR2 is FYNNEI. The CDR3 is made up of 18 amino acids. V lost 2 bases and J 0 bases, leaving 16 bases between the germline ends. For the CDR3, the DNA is TGTGCCAGCAGTGAAAATTTGGAGTCTATAGCAACTAATGAAAAACTGTTTTTT. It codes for CASSENLESIATNEKLFF.

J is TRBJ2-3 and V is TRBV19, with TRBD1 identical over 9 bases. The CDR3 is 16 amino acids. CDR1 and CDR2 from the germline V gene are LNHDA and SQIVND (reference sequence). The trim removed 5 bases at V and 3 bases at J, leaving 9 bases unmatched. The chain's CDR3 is CASSPQQGAVTDTQYF. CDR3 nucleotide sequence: TGTGCCAGTAGTCCACAACAGGGGGCAGTAACAGATACGCAGTATTTT.